The 11 T cell receptor beta chains listed next were all sequenced from one sample in a study of T cell responses to AZD1222 COVID-19 vaccine. Repertoires were generated with immunoSEQ multiplex PCR, while TCRdb's copy carries only in-frame clones and drops some. The repertoire consists of more than 100,000 clones, with 85% to 90% occurring once and the leading ten covering over 3%. The sequenced sample was peripheral blood, obtained on day 0 of AZD1222 vaccination. The receptor source for this set is an adult in good health.

This clone was seen once. The V and J genes are TRBV5-1 and TRBJ1-1; D call uncertain. The CDR3 is made up of 15 amino acids. The V end lost 2 bases, the J end lost 0 bases, and 11 bases lay between the germline ends. Germline assignment: CDR1 SGHRS and CDR2 YFSETQ. The CDR3 DNA sequence: TGCGCCAGCAGCTTCGGGTTCAGAATGAACACTGAAGCTTTCTTT. Its protein product is CASSFGFRMNTEAFF.

The V call is TRBV6-2 or TRBV6-3, the J call TRBJ2-4, with no clear D. The CDR3 has 18 amino acids. Germline V gene sequence: CDR1 MNHEY, CDR2 SVGEGT. Trimming cost V 0 bases and J 1 base, with 16 bases left between them. CDR3 region: CASSYSYRQREAKNIQYF. The CDR3 DNA sequence: TGTGCCAGCAGTTACTCGTATCGGCAGAGAGAGGCCAAAAACATTCAGTACTTC.

The V call is TRBV9, the J call TRBJ2-3; 12 nucleotides line up with TRBD2. Germline CDR1 and CDR2: SGDLS and YYNGEE. The CDR3 spans 18 residues. Trimming cost V 1 base and J 2 bases; bases outside gene matches: 8. The CDR3 DNA reads TGTGCCAGCAGCGTAACTCCTAGCGGGGGGGCATTCACAGATACGCAGTATTTT. Amino acids: CASSVTPSGGAFTDTQYF.

As to this clone: Other DNA sequences in this sample translate to the same CDR3. The chain links TRBV4-2 to TRBJ1-2, with D perhaps matching TRBD1 (5 bases). Trimming left V 0 bases short and J 2 bases short, with 10 bases between. CDR3 length: 15 residues. Germline lookup yields CDR1 LGHNA and CDR2 YNFKEQ. CDR3 sequence (DNA): TGTGCCAGCAGCCAAGAGCGGAGGGGAAACTATGGCTACACCTTC. Encoded protein: CASSQERRGNYGYTF.

The V call is TRBV3-1 (or the pseudogene TRBV3-2), the J call TRBJ2-5; 16 bases match TRBD2. This CDR3 is built from 21 residues. CDR1 and CDR2 (germline): LGHDT, YNNKEL (reference sequence). Trimming removed 0 bases from V and 0 bases from J; junction bases left unmatched: 10. In DNA form, the CDR3 reads TGTGCCAGCAGCCAAGATGGCGGGACTAGCGGGGGGGAACTTTACCAAGAGACCCAGTACTTC. Protein product: CASSQDGGTSGGELYQETQYF.

The V and J genes are TRBV9 and TRBJ1-2, with D maybe TRBD1 (5 bases). V was trimmed by 0 bases and J by 8 bases, leaving 11 bases between them. This CDR3 contains 13 residues. Germline values: CDR1 SGDLS, CDR2 YYNGEE. CDR3 bases: TGTGCCAGCAGCGTAGATCTCCAGGGAGGCTACACCTTC. This encodes CASSVDLQGGYTF.

This rearrangement joins TRBV19 to TRBJ1-1; D is uncertain. The germline V gene encodes CDR1 LNHDA and CDR2 SQIVND (reference sequence). V lost 6 bases and J lost 0, with 17 bases in between. CDR3 length: 16 amino acids. CDR3 sequence (DNA): TGTGCCAGTAGCCCAAAAGTTGGCTCGATGAACACTGAAGCTTTCTTT. Translation: CASSPKVGSMNTEAFF.

The rearrangement links TRBV4-1 to TRBJ1-6; 7 bases map to TRBD1. The V gene end was trimmed by 4 bases and the J gene end by 9 bases; junction bases not matched to a gene: 9. The CDR3 is 15 amino acids. The germline V gene has CDR1 MGHRA and CDR2 YSYEKL. The CDR3 loop is CASSLGRGYGSPLHF. DNA for the CDR3: TGCGCCAGCAGCCTCGGCAGGGGGTACGGTTCACCCCTCCACTTT.

This clone was seen more than once but under ten times. V gene TRBV5-5 combines with J gene TRBJ1-5, with D possibly being TRBD1 (5 bases). CDR3 length: 15 residues. The V end was cut by 2 bases, the J end by 6 bases, with 15 bases between. Per germline, CDR1 SGHKS and CDR2 YYEKEE (reference sequence). The CDR3 loop reads CASSFEGMWTQPQHF. The DNA of the CDR3 is TGTGCCAGCAGCTTTGAGGGGATGTGGACTCAGCCCCAGCATTTT. Supplemented by reference TRBV5-5 and TRBJ1-5, the full variable domain reads DAGVTQSPTHLIKTRGQQVTLRCSPISGHKSVSWYQQVLGQGPQFIFQYYEKEERGRGNFPDRFSARQFPNYSSELNVNALLLGDSALYLCASSFEGMWTQPQHFGDGTRLSIL.

The V call is TRBV9, the J call TRBJ2-4; a weak D match, TRBD1 (7 bases). Germline assignment: CDR1 SGDLS and CDR2 YYNGEE. The CDR3 consists of 14 residues. Deletions cut 2 bases from V and 8 bases from J, with 14 bases between. CDR3 bases: TGTGCCAGCAGCGTGGGGACAGTAGCGGACATTCAGTACTTC. This gives the protein CASSVGTVADIQYF.

The chain is built from TRBV12-3 or TRBV12-4 and TRBJ1-1; no firm D call. CDR3 size: 12 residues. V was shortened by 6 bases and J by 9 bases, with 14 bases between the two germline ends. CDR3 sequence reads: CASRLRERKAFF. As DNA, the CDR3 is TGTGCCAGCAGACTAAGGGAGAGAAAAGCTTTCTTT.